The present TCR beta chain was sequenced within a study of blood T cells in healthy people across ages. This clonotype occurred a few times. Between the trimmed V and J ends, which lost 5 bases and 7 bases, there was a span of 3 bases. CDR1 and CDR2 (germline): SEHNR, FQNEAQ (reference sequence). The CDR3 contains 11 residues. With a J-beta primer mix and a sample-barcoded 5' primer, a second PCR ran roughly 6 to 12 cycles. TCRdb processed the 5' RACE reads anew with MiXCR; each CDR3 protein has one entry. The data contain some 900,000 distinct CDR3 sequences, 45% to 50% of them singletons. Per sample, extraction of total RNA gave at least 6 micrograms in every case.

The material sequenced was blood. This clonotype was obtained from a man under 40 in good health. This sequence joins TRBV7-9 and TRBJ1-6; no reliable D call. The chain's CDR3 is CASSANSPLHF. The DNA of the CDR3 is TGTGCCAGCAGCGCAAATTCACCCCTCCACTTT.